The rows below give T cell receptor beta chains drawn from one sample of a study of shared clonotypes between healthy human individuals. The repertoire was sequenced with immunoSEQ multiplex PCR; TCRdb's copy has only in-frame clones and lacks some. The data hold approximately 1,500,000 clones, with 98% observed a single time. Sequenced input: naive CD4+ T cells sorted from blood. Receptors were obtained from a young man in good health. CDR3s include the opening cysteine and the closing phenylalanine or tryptophan. A D gene is named only where the DNA matches it firmly. The size entry is marked missing in some rows and otherwise reads once, few, many or a size class.

d_call: TRBD2; v_call: TRBV5-6; j_call: TRBJ2-1; clone_size: -; cdr3_aa: CAAQKSGSVSEQFF; cdr3_nt: TGTGCCGCCCAGAAGAGCGGGAGTGTTTCTGAGCAGTTCTTC
d_call: -; v_call: TRBV5-4; j_call: TRBJ1-1; clone_size: -; cdr3_aa: CATHGPVDTEAFF; cdr3_nt: TGTGCAACGCACGGGCCGGTGGACACTGAAGCTTTCTTT
d_call: -; v_call: TRBV28; j_call: TRBJ1-1; clone_size: -; cdr3_aa: CASSLLTGASSLRDTEAFF; cdr3_nt: TGTGCCAGCAGTTTATTGACGGGGGCTTCTAGTCTGAGGGACACTGAAGCTTTCTTT
d_call: -; v_call: TRBV6-5; j_call: TRBJ2-7; clone_size: -; cdr3_aa: CASRLGTSTIYEQYF; cdr3_nt: TGTGCCAGCAGGCTCGGGACCAGCACCATCTACGAGCAGTACTTC
d_call: -; v_call: TRBV7-9; j_call: TRBJ2-1; clone_size: -; cdr3_aa: CASSPFFGKTYNEQFF; cdr3_nt: TGTGCCAGCAGCCCCTTTTTCGGGAAAACTTACAATGAGCAGTTCTTC
d_call: -; v_call: TRBV9; j_call: TRBJ2-1; clone_size: -; cdr3_aa: CASSPGWKNRGNEQFF; cdr3_nt: TGTGCCAGCAGCCCTGGATGGAAGAATAGAGGGAATGAGCAGTTCTTC
d_call: -; v_call: TRBV4-3; j_call: TRBJ2-3; clone_size: -; cdr3_aa: CASSQEVGVLHTQYF; cdr3_nt: TGCGCCAGCAGCCAAGAGGTTGGGGTACTTCATACGCAGTATTTT
d_call: TRBD1; v_call: TRBV11-2; j_call: TRBJ2-7; clone_size: -; cdr3_aa: CASSSIQGALGEQYF; cdr3_nt: TGTGCCAGCAGCTCTATACAGGGGGCCTTGGGCGAGCAGTACTTC
d_call: TRBD2; v_call: TRBV2; j_call: TRBJ2-7; clone_size: -; cdr3_aa: CASSEVGLAGDEQYF; cdr3_nt: TGTGCCAGCAGTGAAGTGGGCCTAGCGGGAGACGAGCAGTACTTC
d_call: TRBD1; v_call: TRBV5-5; j_call: TRBJ1-5; clone_size: -; cdr3_aa: CASSGDSRNQPQHF; cdr3_nt: TGTGCCAGCAGCGGGGACAGTCGGAATCAGCCCCAGCATTTT
d_call: -; v_call: TRBV19; j_call: TRBJ1-1; clone_size: once; cdr3_aa: CASSTRLQGSGTSTEAFF; cdr3_nt: TGTGCCAGTAGTACCCGACTCCAGGGAAGCGGAACGAGCACTGAAGCTTTCTTT